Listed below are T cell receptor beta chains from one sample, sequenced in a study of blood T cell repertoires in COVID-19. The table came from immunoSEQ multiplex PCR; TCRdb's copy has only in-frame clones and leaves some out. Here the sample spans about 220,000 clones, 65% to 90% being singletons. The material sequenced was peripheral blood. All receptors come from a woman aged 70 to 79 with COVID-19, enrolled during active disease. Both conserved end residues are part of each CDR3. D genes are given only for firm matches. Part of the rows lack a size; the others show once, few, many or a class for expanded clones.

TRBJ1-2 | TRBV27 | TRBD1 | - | TGTGCCAGCAGTTCTCCGACAGGGGGATCGGGTGGCTACACCTTC | CASSSPTGGSGGYTF
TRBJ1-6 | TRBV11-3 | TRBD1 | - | TGTGCCAGCAGCTTAATTCCAGGGGGGAATTCACCCCTCCACTTT | CASSLIPGGNSPLHF
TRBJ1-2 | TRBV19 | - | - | TGTGCCAGTGGGTTACAGGGTTTCTATGGCTACACCTTC | CASGLQGFYGYTF
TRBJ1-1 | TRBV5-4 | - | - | TGTGCCAGCAGCACCACGGGTGGTAGCACTGAAGCTTTCTTT | CASSTTGGSTEAFF
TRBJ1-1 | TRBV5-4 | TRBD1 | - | TGTGCCATATCAGGGGGCGTGGGAAAGGTGAACACTGAAGCTTTCTTT | CAISGGVGKVNTEAFF
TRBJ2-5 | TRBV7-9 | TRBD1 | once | TGTGCCAGCAGACCAGCACAGGGGGCCAGGGAGACCCAGTACTTC | CASRPAQGARETQYF
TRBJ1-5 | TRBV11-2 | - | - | TGTGCCAGCAGCCTCACTGTAGATCAGCCCCAGCATTTT | CASSLTVDQPQHF
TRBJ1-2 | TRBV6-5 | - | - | TGTGCCAGCAGTTCAGGGCGCCCCTATGGCTACACCTTC | CASSSGRPYGYTF
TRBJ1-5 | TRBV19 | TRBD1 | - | TGTGCCAGTAGTAGGGACAGGGAGGTTGGCAATCAGCCCCAGCATTTT | CASSRDREVGNQPQHF
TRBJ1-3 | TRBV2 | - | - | TGTGCCAGCCTTTATGACAGCTCTGGAAACACCATATATTTT | CASLYDSSGNTIYF
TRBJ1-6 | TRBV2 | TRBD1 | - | TGTGCCAGCAGTGAATATGGGACAGGAAATTCACCCCTCCACTTT | CASSEYGTGNSPLHF
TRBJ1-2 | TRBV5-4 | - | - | TGTGCCAGCAGCCCGGAGACCTATGGCTACACCTTC | CASSPETYGYTF
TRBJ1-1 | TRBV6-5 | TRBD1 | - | TGTGCCAGCAGTTACATCCCTACAGGGGATGGTGAAGCTTTCTTT | CASSYIPTGDGEAFF
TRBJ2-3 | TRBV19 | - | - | TGTGCCAGTAGTCCTCAGCATTCAGGAGATACGCAGTATTTT | CASSPQHSGDTQYF
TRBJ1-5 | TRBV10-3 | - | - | TGTGCCATCAGTGAAGGGGCTGGGAACGGGCAGCCCCAGCATTTT | CAISEGAGNGQPQHF
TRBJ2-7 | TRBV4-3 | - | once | TGCGCCAGCAGCCAAGATATCTACTCCTACGAGCAGTACTTC | CASSQDIYSYEQYF
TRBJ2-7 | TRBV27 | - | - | TGTGCCAGCAGTCCGACAGCCGGGGGGCCCTACGAGCAGTACTTC | CASSPTAGGPYEQYF
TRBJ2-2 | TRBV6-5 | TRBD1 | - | TGTGCCAGCACCGGGACAGGGAACACCGGGGAGCTGTTTTTT | CASTGTGNTGELFF
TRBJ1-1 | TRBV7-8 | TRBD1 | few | TGTGCCAGCAGCTTCCGACAGGGGATCGCTGAAGCTTTCTTT | CASSFRQGIAEAFF
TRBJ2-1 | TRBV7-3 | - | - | TGTGCCAGCAGCCTTCTCGGAGGGAGCTCCTACAATGAGCAGTTCTTC | CASSLLGGSSYNEQFF
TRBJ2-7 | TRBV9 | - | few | TGTGCCAGCAAGGACTCGGCGGGCGAGGTTTCCGAGCAGTACTTC | CASKDSAGEVSEQYF
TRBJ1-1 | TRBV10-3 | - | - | TGTGCCATCAGTGAAAGAACAGTTGGAAGAGATTTCTTT | CAISERTVGRDFF
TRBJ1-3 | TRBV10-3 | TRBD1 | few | TGTGCCACCCAAGACAGGGATGGAAACACCATATATTTT | CATQDRDGNTIYF
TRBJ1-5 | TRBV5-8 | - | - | TGTGCCAGCAGCTTGATTATAGGGGCCTGGGGCCAGCCCCAGCATTTT | CASSLIIGAWGQPQHF
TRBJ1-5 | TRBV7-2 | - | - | TGTGCCAGCAGCATAAACAGGGATGCGCATCAGCCCCAGCATTTT | CASSINRDAHQPQHF
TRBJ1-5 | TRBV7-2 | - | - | TGTGCCAGCAGCTTACCCACGGAGCCCCAGCATTTT | CASSLPTEPQHF
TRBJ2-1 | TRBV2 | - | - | TGTGCCAGCAATCGGGGCTACAATGAGCAGTTCTTC | CASNRGYNEQFF
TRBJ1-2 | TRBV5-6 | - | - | TGTGCCAGCAGCTTGCCAGGGGCCACTAACTATGGCTACACCTTC | CASSLPGATNYGYTF
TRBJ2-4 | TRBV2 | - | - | TGTGCCAGCAGTGAATCCGGGAGACACAAGTACTTC | CASSESGRHKYF
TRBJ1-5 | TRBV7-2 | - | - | TGTGCCAGCAGCCAACAGGGACCCCGGCAGCCCCAGCATTTT | CASSQQGPRQPQHF
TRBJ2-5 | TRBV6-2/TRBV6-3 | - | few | TGTGCCAGCACCCCTGGGGGCAGGGGAGACAAGACCCAGTACTTC | CASTPGGRGDKTQYF
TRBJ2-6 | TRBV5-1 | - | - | TGCGCCAGCAGCTTGTTTCCAGGGGAGGGGGCCAACGTCCTGACTTTC | CASSLFPGEGANVLTF
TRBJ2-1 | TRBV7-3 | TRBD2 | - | TGTGCCAGCAGCTTACTAGCGGGAAGCTCCTACAATGAGCAGTTCTTC | CASSLLAGSSYNEQFF
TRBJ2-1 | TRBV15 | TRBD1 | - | TGTGCCACCAGCGCTCGGGACAGGGGGAGCTCCTACAATGAGCAGTTCTTC | CATSARDRGSSYNEQFF
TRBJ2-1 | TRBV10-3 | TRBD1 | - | TGTGCCATCAGTGAGTCGACAGGGATCCTTGAGCAGTTCTTC | CAISESTGILEQFF
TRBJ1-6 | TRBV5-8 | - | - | TGTGCCAGCAGCTTCCTTTCTGGGAGCTCCTATAATTCACCCCTCCACTTT | CASSFLSGSSYNSPLHF
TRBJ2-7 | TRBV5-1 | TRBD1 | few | TGCGCCAGCAGCTTAGGGGACAGGGTAGCCGAGCAGTACTTC | CASSLGDRVAEQYF
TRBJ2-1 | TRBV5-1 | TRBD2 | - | TGCGCCAGCAGCGGTGGTAGCGGGAGTTCCTACAATGAGCAGTTCTTC | CASSGGSGSSYNEQFF
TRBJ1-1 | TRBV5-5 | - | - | TGTGCCAGCAGCTGGGGGCCAACAAGGCCCAACACTGAAGCTTTCTTT | CASSWGPTRPNTEAFF
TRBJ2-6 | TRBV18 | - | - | TGTGCCAGCTCCCCCAAGGGGAACGACGGGGCCAACGTCCTGACTTTC | CASSPKGNDGANVLTF
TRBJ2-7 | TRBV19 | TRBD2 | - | TGTGCCAGTAGCGGGGGGTCCTACGAGCAGTACTTC | CASSGGSYEQYF
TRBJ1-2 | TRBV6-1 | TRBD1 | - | TGTGCCAGCAGTGAAGCCGTTGGACAGGCGGCGATCTATGGCTACACCTTC | CASSEAVGQAAIYGYTF
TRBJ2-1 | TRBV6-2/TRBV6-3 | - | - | TGTGCCAGCAGTTCCCCACATTTCAATGAGCAGTTCTTC | CASSSPHFNEQFF
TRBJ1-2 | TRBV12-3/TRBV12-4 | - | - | TGTGCCAGCAGCCTAATTCATATGTATGGCTACACCTTC | CASSLIHMYGYTF
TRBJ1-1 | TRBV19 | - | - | TGTGCCAGTAGTATACGGGGGGAGGTCGCTTTCTTT | CASSIRGEVAFF
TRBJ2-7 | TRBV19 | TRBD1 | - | TGTGCCAGTAGGGCCGGGACAGGGGGTTACGAGCAGTACTTC | CASRAGTGGYEQYF
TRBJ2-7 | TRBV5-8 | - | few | TGTGCCAGCAGCTCACTAATCTACGAGCAGTACTTC | CASSSLIYEQYF
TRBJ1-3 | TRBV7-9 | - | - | TGTGCCAGCAGCCCGAGCCGGGGGTACGGAAACACCATATATTTT | CASSPSRGYGNTIYF
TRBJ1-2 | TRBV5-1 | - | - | TGCGCCAGCAGCTCTACGGAGGGAAAAGGGGGCTACACCTTC | CASSSTEGKGGYTF
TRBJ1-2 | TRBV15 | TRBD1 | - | TGTGCCACCAGCAGAGCGGGACAGGCGGTGGATGGCTACACCTTC | CATSRAGQAVDGYTF
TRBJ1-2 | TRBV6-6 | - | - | TGTGCCAGCAGCCCACGCAACCTAGCTAACTATGGCTACACCTTC | CASSPRNLANYGYTF
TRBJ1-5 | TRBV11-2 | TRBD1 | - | TGTGCCAGCAGCTTAGGTGGGACAGGGGTGAATCAGCCCCAGCATTTT | CASSLGGTGVNQPQHF
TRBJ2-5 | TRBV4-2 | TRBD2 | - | TGTGCCAGCAGCCAGGCGGCGGGAGTGCTGGAGACCCAGTACTTC | CASSQAAGVLETQYF
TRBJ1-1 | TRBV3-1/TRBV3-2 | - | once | TGTGCCAGCAGCCAAGAAGTCATTGTAGTGAACACTGAAGCTTTCTTT | CASSQEVIVVNTEAFF